Below, one T cell receptor (beta chain) is given with its context. Its antigen is unknown. No qualities accompany the bases; no much larger clone lies one base away. In the ViraFEST assay, PBMC were stimulated with viral peptide pools, and antigen-specific CD4+ T cell clonotypes were then identified by expansion using TCR sequencing. After roughly 11 days of culture, CD4+ T cells were isolated with the EasySep CD4+ T cell isolation kit. The absence of prior SARS-CoV-2 infection in healthy vaccine recipients was confirmed by negative nucleocapsid antibodies before and after vaccination. Approximately 2 million PBMC per well were cultured in IMDM with roughly 5% human AB serum, about 9.4 IU/ml IL-2 and gentamicin, plus 10 ug/ml peptides. Half of the culture medium was replaced with fresh IL-2-containing medium on days 3 and 7. Unless noted otherwise, every peptide stimulation condition was cultured in triplicate wells. PBMC were separated from whole blood using Ficoll-Paque Plus gradient centrifugation and were then either cryopreserved at -140C or used fresh. Overlapping peptide pools spanned the spike proteins of SARS-CoV-2 and the common cold coronaviruses HCoV-NL63, HCoV-OC43 and HCoV-229E. Genomic DNA was extracted from cultured CD4+ T cells with the QIAamp micro DNA kit.

This entry is derived from a study of vaccination effects on CD4 cells after COVID-19 (dated by TCRdb to between 2021 and 2024). For the wider study: Each participant got two doses of an mRNA SARS-CoV-2 vaccine, either BNT162b2 or mRNA-1273. In both COVID-19 convalescent patients and infection-naive vaccine recipients, the study compared SARS-CoV-2 spike-specific CD4+ TCR repertoires from before mRNA vaccination with those from after it. Cultures from other donors in the study were sequenced using the Oncomine TCR Beta short-read assay on an Illumina iSeq 100. Altogether, around ten COVID-19 convalescent patients and a handful of SARS-CoV-2-naive healthy vaccine recipients made up the full study. General findings and caveats noted by the study authors: Among healthy vaccine recipients, nearly all vaccine-induced clones were SARS-CoV-2 mono-reactive, and just 1 of 255 was cross-reactive with common cold coronaviruses. At late post-vaccination timepoints, both infection-induced and vaccine-induced clones showed marked clonal contraction, consistent with waning T cell responses. The study was limited by a small number of convalescent patients and lacked early post-infection timepoints.

The CDR1 and CDR2 encoded by the germline V gene (reference sequence) are LGHDT and YNNKEL. Reading from cysteine to phenylalanine, the CDR3 counts 15 amino acids. Of the read, only the CDR3 DNA is kept; its 45 bases are in frame from base 1. V has 4 bases trimmed and J has 6 bases trimmed; junction bases matching no gene number 7. The library was built by means of the immunoSEQ multiplex PCR assay. DNA from the cultured and isolated CD4+ T cells underwent TCR beta CDR3 sequencing. Per the source publication's procedure: Non-productive TCR sequences were removed and reads were trimmed to the CDR3 region, keeping CDR3s of at least 7 amino acids. Antigen-specific clonotypes were identified with the MANAFEST web app by comparing expansion in peptide wells against reference cultures. To count as positive, a clone had to show expansion at FDR<0.05 compared with the reference and with all other wells, an odds ratio above 5, and a frequency above 0.1% in two replicate wells. Clonotypes significantly expanded in SARS-CoV-2 spike wells and in at least one common cold coronavirus spike condition were defined as cross-reactive. CDR3 similarity was assessed by Levenshtein distance with the stringdist R package, and unrooted trees were built with ape in R 3.6.1. TCRdb carries this immuneACCESS record with in-frame sequences only. Its versions omit some clonotypes, under half of them owing to an unresolved V gene in the studies checked, with the rest unexplained. For V, J and clone size, that table is used; D and trimming come from the DNA. This sample comprises under 85,000 clones, 60% to 80% of them detected only once. The ten largest clonotypes hold about 1.7% of the sample.

The chain is encoded by TRBV3-1 (or the pseudogene TRBV3-2) joined to TRBJ2-1; TRBD1 aligns with 9 central bases. Sample: CD4+ T cells from PBMCs cultured with HCoV-229E spike peptides, taken before COVID-19 vaccination. What this sample's cell subset or site label stands for: HCoV-229E spike overlapping peptide pool stimulation. The sequence was collected from a human donor who received a COVID-19 vaccine. The CDR3 loop reads CASSRTGVFSNEQFF. In nucleotides, the sequence is TGTGCCAGCAGCCGGACAGGGGTGTTCTCCAATGAGCAGTTCTTC.